This is a list of T cell receptor beta chains from one sample in a study of OX40 agonist ivuxolimab in advanced cancers. This table comes from immunoSEQ multiplex PCR, and its TCRdb copy is limited to in-frame clones, with some not included. Of 40,000 or so clones in the sample, 65% to 85% were seen once. This sample comprised CD4+ or CD8+ T cells sorted from blood, obtained in a trial of the OX40 agonist ivuxolimab. All receptors derive from an adult with an advanced solid tumor such as melanoma, head and neck, liver or kidney cancer. CDR3s include the opening cysteine and the closing phenylalanine or tryptophan. D genes are given only for firm matches. A clone size is listed for some rows: how often the clone was seen (once, few, many), or a class if it is expanded.

>TRBD1|-|TRBJ1-4|TRBV11-2
TGTGCCAGCAGCCTGTGGACGACAGGGTCCTATGAAAAACTGTTTTTT
CASSLWTTGSYEKLFF
>-|-|TRBJ2-2|TRBV5-1
TGCGCCAGCAGCGAGTCCCTCTTCGACAGAAACACCGGGGAGCTGTTTTTT
CASSESLFDRNTGELFF
>-|-|TRBJ2-1|TRBV28
TGTGCCACCTCGTGGAGGGAGCAGTTCTTC
CATSWREQFF
>TRBD1|-|TRBJ1-3|TRBV28
TGTGCCAGCAGTTTACTGACAGGGGGTACTGGAAACACCATATATTTT
CASSLLTGGTGNTIYF
>TRBD2|-|TRBJ2-3|TRBV5-1
TGCGCCAGCAGCACCGGGACTAGCGGTTACTCAGATACGCAGTATTTT
CASSTGTSGYSDTQYF
>-|few|TRBJ2-1|TRBV27
TGTGCCAGCAGTTCCCCACTCGGGACTCGGCACAATGAGCAGTTCTTC
CASSSPLGTRHNEQFF
>-|-|TRBJ2-1|TRBV29-1
TGCAGCGTTGAAGATCCGTCCAATGAGCAGTTCTTC
CSVEDPSNEQFF
>TRBD1|-|TRBJ2-4|TRBV10-3
TGTGCCACCTCCCCCGGACAGGGCAACTCGGCCAAAAACATTCAGTACTTC
CATSPGQGNSAKNIQYF
>-|-|TRBJ1-2|TRBV28
TGTGCCAGCAGTTTATCTGCCGGCGGCTACACCTTC
CASSLSAGGYTF
>-|-|TRBJ1-1|TRBV29-1
TGCAGCGTTGGGTGGGACGAAGCTTTCTTT
CSVGWDEAFF
>-|-|TRBJ1-2|TRBV19
TGTGCCAGTTCCCCGGACAGTAACTATGGCTACACCTTC
CASSPDSNYGYTF
>-|-|TRBJ2-3|TRBV19
TGTGCCAGTAGTAACCAGGGCCTGTTTACGCAGTATTTT
CASSNQGLFTQYF
>-|-|TRBJ1-3|TRBV19
TGTGCCAGTAGTATTTCTCGGGCGGCTGGAAACACCATATATTTT
CASSISRAAGNTIYF
>TRBD2|-|TRBJ2-7|TRBV28
TGTGCCAGCAGACGCCGACCGGGACTAGCGACCTACGAGCAGTACTTC
CASRRRPGLATYEQYF
>-|-|TRBJ1-2|TRBV6-5
TGTGCCAGCAGTTGGCCGGGGACCAACTATGGCTACACCTTC
CASSWPGTNYGYTF
>TRBD2|-|TRBJ2-1|TRBV7-9
TGTGCCAGCAGCCCATTAGCGGGAGCCTACAATGAGCAGTTCTTC
CASSPLAGAYNEQFF
>-|-|TRBJ2-7|TRBV5-1
TGCGCCAGCAGCTTGGCACAGGGAGGATACGAGCAGTACTTC
CASSLAQGGYEQYF
>TRBD2|-|TRBJ2-1|TRBV5-1
TGCGCCAGCAGCTTGGCCGAAGCGGGAGTCGGTGCTGAGCAGTTCTTC
CASSLAEAGVGAEQFF
>-|once|TRBJ1-1|TRBV5-1
TGCGCCAGCAGCCCCCCGGGTGGGAGGGGGAACACTGAAGCTTTCTTT
CASSPPGGRGNTEAFF
>-|once|TRBJ1-4|TRBV9
TGTGCCAGCAGCCCCCGGACCGGAACTAATGAAAAACTGTTTTTT
CASSPRTGTNEKLFF
>TRBD2|-|TRBJ2-1|TRBV2
TGTGCCAGCAGCCTGACTAGCGGGTTATACAATGAGCAGTTCTTC
CASSLTSGLYNEQFF
>-|-|TRBJ2-2|TRBV18
TGTGCCAGCTCACCAAGACCCGGGACACCCTTTCCCGGGGAGCTGTTTTTT
CASSPRPGTPFPGELFF
>-|-|TRBJ2-1|TRBV5-1
TGCGCCAGCAGCCCCACCTCGGCGGGTAGGATGGAGCAGTTCTTC
CASSPTSAGRMEQFF
>-|-|TRBJ2-7|TRBV27
TGTGCCAGCAGTTTAGGGGCAGGGTGGTCCTACGAGCAGTACTTC
CASSLGAGWSYEQYF
>-|-|TRBJ2-1|TRBV15
TGTGCCACCAGCAGAGTAAGGGGTTTAGGGAATGAGCAGTTCTTC
CATSRVRGLGNEQFF
>-|-|TRBJ1-1|TRBV29-1
TGCAGCGTTGACAGGGGGAACACTGAAGCTTTCTTT
CSVDRGNTEAFF
>-|-|TRBJ2-1|TRBV6-4
TGTGCCAGCAGTGACATTTTCCGCGGGGAAAGGTTCTTC
CASSDIFRGERFF
>-|-|TRBJ2-6|TRBV19
TGTGCCAGTAGTCCTCGAAAACTGGCTGGGGCCAACGTCCTGACTTTC
CASSPRKLAGANVLTF
>-|-|TRBJ1-5|TRBV15
TGTGCCACCCAAAGCCGGATAAATCAGCCCCAGCATTTT
CATQSRINQPQHF
>-|few|TRBJ2-2|TRBV19
TGTGCCAGTAGTACTACAGGGTACACCGGGGAGCTGTTTTTT
CASSTTGYTGELFF
>-|few|TRBJ1-2|TRBV6-5
TGTGCCAGCAGTTACTCTGGTAGCTACACCTTC
CASSYSGSYTF
>-|-|TRBJ2-1|TRBV6-1
TGTGCCAGCAGTCCGCGAAGGGATCCCTACAATGAGCAGTTCTTC
CASSPRRDPYNEQFF
>-|-|TRBJ1-5|TRBV27
TGTGCCTTGGGGGGAAGACAGCTATCAGCCCAGCATTTT
CALGGRQLSAQHF
>TRBD1|-|TRBJ2-7|TRBV18
TGTGCCAGCTCAGGGACAGTCTTTGACTCCTACGAGCAGTACTTC
CASSGTVFDSYEQYF
>TRBD2|-|TRBJ2-1|TRBV5-1
TGCGCCAGCAGCTGGACTAGCGGAGGCTCCTACAATGAGCAGTTCTTC
CASSWTSGGSYNEQFF
>TRBD2|-|TRBJ2-7|TRBV11-2
TGTGCCAGCAGCTTCTTCTCGGGAGGTTTCTCCTACGAGCAGTACTTC
CASSFFSGGFSYEQYF